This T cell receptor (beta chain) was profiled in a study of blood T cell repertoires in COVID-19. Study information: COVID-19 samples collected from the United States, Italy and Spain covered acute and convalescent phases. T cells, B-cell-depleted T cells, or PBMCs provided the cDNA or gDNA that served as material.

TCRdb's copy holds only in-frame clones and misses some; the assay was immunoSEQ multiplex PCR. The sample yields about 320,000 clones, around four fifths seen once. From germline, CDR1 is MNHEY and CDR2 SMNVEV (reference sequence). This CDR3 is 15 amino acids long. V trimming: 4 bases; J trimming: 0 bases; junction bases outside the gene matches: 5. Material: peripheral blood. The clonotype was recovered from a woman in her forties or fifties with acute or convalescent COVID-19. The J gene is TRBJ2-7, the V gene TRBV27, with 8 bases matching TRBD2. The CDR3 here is CASSSIAGSSYEQYF. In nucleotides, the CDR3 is TGTGCCAGCAGTTCCATAGCGGGGAGCTCCTACGAGCAGTACTTC.